The text below deals with one TCR beta chain. The target antigen is unknown. These data come from a study of PD-L1 blockade in urothelial cancer. Study-level points and caveats: Improved survival was predicted by pretreatment blood TCR clonality below the median.

In each PCR, synthetic TCR analog templates were spiked in. TCRdb's table, derived via immunoSEQ multiplex PCR, lists solely in-frame clones and lacks some. The sample holds approximately 110,000 clones, 75% to 95% seen once. The germline V gene has CDR1 SGHNT and CDR2 YYREEE (reference sequence). This CDR3 spans 17 amino acids. V shed 3 bases and J 5 bases; nucleotides not matched to a gene: 13. Time point reported: peripheral blood 6 weeks after treatment start. The sequenced sample was PBMCs, obtained around atezolizumab (anti-PD-L1) treatment. This sequence joins TRBV5-4 and TRBJ2-5, with 10 bases lining up with TRBD2. This sequence originates from a man in his 60s with urothelial cancer. In nucleotides, the CDR3 is TGTGCCAGCAGCTCGGAGGGAAGAGCGGGGGGGCAGGAGACCCAGTACTTC. It encodes CASSSEGRAGGQETQYF.